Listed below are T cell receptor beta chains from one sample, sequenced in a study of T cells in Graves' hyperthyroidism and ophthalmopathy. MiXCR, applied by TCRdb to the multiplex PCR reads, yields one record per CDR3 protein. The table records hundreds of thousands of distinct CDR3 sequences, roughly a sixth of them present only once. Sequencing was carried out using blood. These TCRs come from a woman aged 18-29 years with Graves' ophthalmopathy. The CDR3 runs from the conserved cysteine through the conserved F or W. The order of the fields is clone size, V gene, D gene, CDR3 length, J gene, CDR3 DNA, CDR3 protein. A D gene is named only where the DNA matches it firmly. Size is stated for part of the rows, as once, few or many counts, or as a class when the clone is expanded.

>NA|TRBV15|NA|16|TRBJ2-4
TGTGCCACCAGCAGAGATTTGGGACTCTGGGCGGACATTCAGTACTTC
CATSRDLGLWADIQYF
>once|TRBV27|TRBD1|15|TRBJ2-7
TGTGCCAGCAGTTTAGGGACAGTGAACACCTACGAGCAGTACTTC
CASSLGTVNTYEQYF
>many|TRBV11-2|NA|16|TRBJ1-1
TGTGCCAGCAGCTTCCCCGGAGGGGGAGGGAACACTGAAGCTTTCTTT
CASSFPGGGGNTEAFF
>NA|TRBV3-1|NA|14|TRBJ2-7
TGTGCCAGCAGCCAGAGGGAGAGGGACTACGAGCAGTACTTC
CASSQRERDYEQYF
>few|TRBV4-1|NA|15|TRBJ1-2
TGCGCCAGCAGCCACCCCGAGGGAACAGCGGGCGGCTACACCTTC
CASSHPEGTAGGYTF
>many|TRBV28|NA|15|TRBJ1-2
TGTGCCAGCAGTTTGACGGGTGTCGCTAACTATGGCTACACCTTC
CASSLTGVANYGYTF
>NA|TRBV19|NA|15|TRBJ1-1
TGTGCCAGTACCTTCCGGGCCTCCGGTGACACTGAAGCTTTCTTT
CASTFRASGDTEAFF
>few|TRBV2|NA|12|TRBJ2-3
TGTGCCAGCGTGGGGGAGACAGATACGCAGTATTTT
CASVGETDTQYF
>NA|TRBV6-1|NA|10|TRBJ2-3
TGTGCCAGCAGTGAAGATACGCAGTATTTT
CASSEDTQYF
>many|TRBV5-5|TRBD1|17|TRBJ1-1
TGTGCCAGCAGCTTTCGCCGAACGGGACAGGGGGGGACTGAAGCTTTCTTT
CASSFRRTGQGGTEAFF
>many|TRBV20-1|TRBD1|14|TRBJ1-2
TGCAGTGCCCGAAACAGGGGACTAAACTATGGCTACACCTTC
CSARNRGLNYGYTF
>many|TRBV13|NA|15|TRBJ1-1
TGTGCCAGCAGCACCGCAGCGGGGTGGAACACTGAAGCTTTCTTT
CASSTAAGWNTEAFF
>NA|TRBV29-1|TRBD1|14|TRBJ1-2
TGCAGCGCCGGGAGGACAGGGGATGGTTATGGCTACACCTTC
CSAGRTGDGYGYTF
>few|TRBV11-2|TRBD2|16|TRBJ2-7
TGTGCCGGCAGCCCGCTGACTAGCCGGACCCCCTACGAGCAGTACTTC
CAGSPLTSRTPYEQYF
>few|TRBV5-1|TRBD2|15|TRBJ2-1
TGCGCCAGCAGCTCGGGACTAGCGGGGAGGAATGAGCAGTTCTTC
CASSSGLAGRNEQFF
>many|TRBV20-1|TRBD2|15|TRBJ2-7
TGCAGTGCTAGAGCCGGACTAGCGGGCCTCTACGAGCAGTACTTC
CSARAGLAGLYEQYF
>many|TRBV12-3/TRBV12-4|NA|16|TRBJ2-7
TGTGCCAGCAGTTTATCTTTCGGCGCGGCGAGCTACGAGCAGTACTTC
CASSLSFGAASYEQYF
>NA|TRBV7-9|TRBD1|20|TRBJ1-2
TGTGCCAGCAGCTCTCGGGGCGGTACAATAAAACAGGGGGCACCCTTTGGCTACACCTTC
CASSSRGGTIKQGAPFGYTF
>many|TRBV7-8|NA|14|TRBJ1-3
TGTGCCAGCAGCTTAAAGTCGGGGGGAAACACCATATATTTT
CASSLKSGGNTIYF
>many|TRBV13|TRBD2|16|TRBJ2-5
TGTGCCAGCAGCTTAGAACTAGCGGGAGGAGGAGAGACCCAGTACTTC
CASSLELAGGGETQYF
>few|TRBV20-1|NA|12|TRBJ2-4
TGCAGTGCTTTACGGACGGGAGACATTCAGTACTTC
CSALRTGDIQYF
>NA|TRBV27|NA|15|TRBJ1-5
TGTGCCAGCAGTTTGTCAGGGAGGGGCAATCAGCCCCAGCATTTT
CASSLSGRGNQPQHF
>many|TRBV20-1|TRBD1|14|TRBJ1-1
TGCAGTGCTCCCCCGGACAGGGCGGACACTGAAGCTTTCTTT
CSAPPDRADTEAFF
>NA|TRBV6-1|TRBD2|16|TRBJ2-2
TGTGCCAGCACCCCACTAGCGGGGGGATTCACCGGGGAGCTGTTTTTT
CASTPLAGGFTGELFF
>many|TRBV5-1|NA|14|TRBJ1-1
TGCGCCAGCAGCCCTTCGTACGGGAACACTGAAGCTTTCTTT
CASSPSYGNTEAFF
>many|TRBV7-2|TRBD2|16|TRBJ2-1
TGTGCCAGCAGCTTAGCCGGACTAGCGGGAGAAAGTGAGCAGTTCTTC
CASSLAGLAGESEQFF
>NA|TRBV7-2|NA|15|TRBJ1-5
TGTGCCAGCAGCCCGACGGACGGGAGCAATCAGCCCCAGCATTTT
CASSPTDGSNQPQHF
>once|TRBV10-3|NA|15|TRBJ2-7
TGTGCCATCAGTGAGTCCCGCGGGAACTCGTGGGAGCAGTACTTC
CAISESRGNSWEQYF
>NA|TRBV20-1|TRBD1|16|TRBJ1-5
TGCAGTGTTTCAAGTCCGGGACAGTATAGCAATCAGCCCCAGCATTTT
CSVSSPGQYSNQPQHF
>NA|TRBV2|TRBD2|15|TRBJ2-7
TGTGCCAGCAGGATCGGACTAGCGGGAGCCTACGAGCAGTACTTC
CASRIGLAGAYEQYF
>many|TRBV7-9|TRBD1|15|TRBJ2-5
TGTGCCAGCAGCGCATGGACAGGGGGCCAAGAGACCCAGTACTTC
CASSAWTGGQETQYF
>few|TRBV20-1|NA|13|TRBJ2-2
TGCAGTGCTAGGGGGAAGTGGACCGGGGAGCTGTTTTTT
CSARGKWTGELFF
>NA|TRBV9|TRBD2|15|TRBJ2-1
TGTGCCAGCGCGGGAGGAGCGGGAGTGGGGTATGAGCAGTTCTTC
CASAGGAGVGYEQFF
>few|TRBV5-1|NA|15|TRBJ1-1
TGCGCCAGCACCTTTGTTGGGCAGGGCGTAAGTTCAGCTTTCTTT
CASTFVGQGVSSAFF
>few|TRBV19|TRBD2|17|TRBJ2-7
TGTGCCAGTAGTTTCAGCGGGAGGTTCGAGATGAGCTACGAGCAGTACTTC
CASSFSGRFEMSYEQYF
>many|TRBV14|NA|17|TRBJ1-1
TGTGCCAGCAGCCAAGCGGTCGATCAGGGCATGAACACTGAAGCTTTCTTT
CASSQAVDQGMNTEAFF
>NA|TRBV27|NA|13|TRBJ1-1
TGTGCCAGCTCCACAATACAGTACACTGAAGCTTTCTTT
CASSTIQYTEAFF
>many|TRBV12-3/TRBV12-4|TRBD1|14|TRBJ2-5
TGTGCCAGCAGTTCTGGGGACAGGGGAGAGACCCAGTACTTC
CASSSGDRGETQYF
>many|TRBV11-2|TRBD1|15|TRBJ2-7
TGTGCCAGCAGCCAGCGGACAGGGGGCTTCTACGAGCAGTACTTC
CASSQRTGGFYEQYF
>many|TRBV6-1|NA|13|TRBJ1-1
TGTGCCAGCAGTGAGTGGGGGGACACTGAAGCTTTCTTT
CASSEWGDTEAFF
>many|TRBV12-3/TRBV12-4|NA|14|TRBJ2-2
TGTGCCAGCAGTTTAGCGCCTCGGGCCGGGGAGCTGTTTTTT
CASSLAPRAGELFF
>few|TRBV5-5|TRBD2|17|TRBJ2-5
TGTGCCAGCAGCTTGAGCTTTAGCGGGGGGTACCAAGAGACCCAGTACTTC
CASSLSFSGGYQETQYF
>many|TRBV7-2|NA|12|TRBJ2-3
TGTGCCAGCAGCCCCCGCACAGATACGCAGTATTTT
CASSPRTDTQYF
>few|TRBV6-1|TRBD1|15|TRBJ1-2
TGTGCCAGCATTGAGGATGGACAGGGTTTTAATGGCTACACCTTC
CASIEDGQGFNGYTF
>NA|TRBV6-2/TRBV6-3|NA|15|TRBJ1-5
TGTGCCAGCAGTTACTCTAGGGTTGGCAATCAGCCCCAGCATTTT
CASSYSRVGNQPQHF
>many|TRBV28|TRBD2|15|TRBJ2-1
TGTGCCAGCAGTCAAAGCGGGGGTTACGACAATGAGCAGTTCTTC
CASSQSGGYDNEQFF
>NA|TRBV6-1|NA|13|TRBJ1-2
TGTGCCAGCACCGATGGGGAGAACTATGGCCACACCTTC
CASTDGENYGHTF
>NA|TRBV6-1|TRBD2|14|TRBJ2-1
TGTGCCAGCAGTCCGCCGGGACTAGGGCATGAGCAGTTCTTC
CASSPPGLGHEQFF
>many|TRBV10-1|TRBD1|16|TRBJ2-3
TGCGCCAGCCGGAAGGTCCAGGGGGCGCAACAAGATACGCAGTATTTT
CASRKVQGAQQDTQYF
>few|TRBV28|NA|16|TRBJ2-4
TGTGCCAGCAGTTTAATGGAGGGCTTAGCCAAAAACATTCAGTACTTC
CASSLMEGLAKNIQYF
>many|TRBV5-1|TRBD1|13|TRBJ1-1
TGCGCCAGCAGCCCGACAGGGTTCACTGAAGCTTTCTTT
CASSPTGFTEAFF
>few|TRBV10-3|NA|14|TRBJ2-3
TGTGCCATCAGTACTCTGATCCCCACGGATACGCAGTATTTT
CAISTLIPTDTQYF
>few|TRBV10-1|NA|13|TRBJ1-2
TGCGCCAGCAGTGAGTCGAACAGCTATGGCTACACCTTC
CASSESNSYGYTF
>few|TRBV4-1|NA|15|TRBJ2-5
TGCGCCAGCAGCCTGACACAGGGGAGGGTGGAGACCCAGTACTTC
CASSLTQGRVETQYF
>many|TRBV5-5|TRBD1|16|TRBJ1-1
TGTGCCAGCAGCTTGGGGGACAGCATCCTGAACACTGAAGCTTTCTTT
CASSLGDSILNTEAFF
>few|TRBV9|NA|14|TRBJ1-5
TGTGCCAGCAGCATCGATGGGGCTAATCAGCCCCAGCATTTT
CASSIDGANQPQHF
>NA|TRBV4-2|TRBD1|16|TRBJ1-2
TGTGCCAGCAGCCAAGCGGGGACAGGGGATAACTATGGCTACACCTTC
CASSQAGTGDNYGYTF
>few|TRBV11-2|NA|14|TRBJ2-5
TGTGCCAGCACCCATTCAAAGTTCCAAGAGACCCAGTACTTC
CASTHSKFQETQYF
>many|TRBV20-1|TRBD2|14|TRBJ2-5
TGCAGTGCTAGACGAGCGGGGGGACAAGAGACCCAGTACTTC
CSARRAGGQETQYF
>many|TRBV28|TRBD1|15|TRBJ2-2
TGTGCCAGCAGGTCCGGGACAGGGAACACCGGGGAGCTGTTTTTT
CASRSGTGNTGELFF